Shown below are 3 T cell receptor beta chains from a single sample sequenced in a study of shared clonotypes between healthy human individuals. Here immunoSEQ multiplex PCR was the method, and the copy in TCRdb shows in-frame clones only, minus some. The repertoire has around 2.3 million clones, approximately 94% of them found once; the top ten carry roughly 0.13%. The sequencing input was naive CD4+ T cells sorted from blood. Stated subset: CD45RA+ positively selected. The receptors shown here come from a man aged 18 to 35 in good health.

V gene TRBV4-3 combines with J gene TRBJ1-1, with D tentatively TRBD1 (6 bases). The CDR3 runs 17 residues. V was clipped by 4 bases and J by 0 bases, with 18 bases between them. Looked up from germline, CDR1 is LGHNA and CDR2 is YSLEER. The CDR3, as DNA: TGCGCCAGCAGCCGAGGAGGGGGGGACTCCCTGAACACTGAAGCTTTCTTT. It specifies CASSRGGGDSLNTEAFF.

This sequence joins TRBV4-1 and TRBJ2-2, with TRBD1 identical over 9 bases. Germline V gives CDR1 MGHRA, CDR2 YSYEKL. With V trimmed by 2 bases and J by 3 bases, 4 bases remained unmatched. There are 16 residues in the CDR3. The DNA for the CDR3 is TGCGCCAGCAGCCAACCGGACAGGGGTGACACCGGGGAGCTGTTTTTT. Translated: CASSQPDRGDTGELFF.

The genes are TRBV11-2 and TRBJ2-7; D is uncertain. The CDR3 extends over 12 amino acids. Germline values: CDR1 SGHAT, CDR2 FQNNGV. Trimming took off 0 bases at V and 9 bases at J, with 9 bases between the two ends. The CDR3 sequence is CASSLERLGQYF. Here the CDR3 DNA reads TGTGCCAGCAGCTTAGAAAGATTGGGGCAGTACTTC.